This T cell receptor (beta chain) was retrieved from a study of T cells in Graves' hyperthyroidism and ophthalmopathy. Amplification yielded TCR beta CDR3 regions, with RNA transcripts as the source. First-round RT-PCR targeting the TCR CDR3 was performed with the HTBI primer set. From the multiplex PCR reads, TCRdb called clonotypes with MiXCR, one entry per CDR3 protein. The table lists around 440,000 distinct CDR3 sequences, less than 20% of them singletons. Those with hyperthyroidism were 18 to 65 years old, newly diagnosed, and ill for under 2 months. Uncontrolled infection, other autoimmune disease, pregnancy or lactation barred patients from enrollment. This clonotype was counted many times. The antigen is undetermined. The germline V and J ends were trimmed by 0 bases and 0 bases, with 12 bases remaining between them. Germline V lookup: CDR1 MNHEY, CDR2 SMNVEV (reference sequence). The CDR3 is 16 amino acids.

Study conclusions and caveats: Ophthalmopathy and stable hyperthyroidism were separated by a 13 V-J model. Ophthalmopathy was predicted by the model a median of 6.5 months ahead of onset.

The clonotype comes from a woman between 18 and 30 years old with Graves' hyperthyroidism. The sequenced material came from blood. This chain links TRBV27 with TRBJ2-7; D is unclear. CDR3 sequence: CASSLSIRSSSYEQYF. CDR3 sequence (DNA): TGTGCCAGCAGTTTATCGATACGGAGTTCCTCCTACGAGCAGTACTTC.